Listed below are T cell receptor beta chains from one sample, sequenced in a study of T cells after yellow fever vaccination. TCRdb passed the 5' RACE reads through MiXCR, listing each CDR3 protein once. The profile shows 250,000 or so distinct CDR3 sequences, 3.6% of them singletons. The sequences come from PBMCs, collected 15 days after the yellow fever booster vaccination. All receptors derive from a man between 18 and 29 years old who received the YFV17D yellow fever vaccine. The CDR3 runs from the conserved cysteine through the conserved F or W. The D gene is left open where the match is weak. The size entry is marked missing in some rows and otherwise reads once, few, many or a size class.

TRBJ2-3	TRBV15	many	.	CATSRDRELARNTQYF	TGTGCCACCAGCAGAGATCGAGAACTAGCTAGGAATACGCAGTATTTT
TRBJ2-5	TRBV13	many	.	CASSSRRGLETQYF	TGTGCCAGCAGCTCCCGCCGAGGGCTGGAGACCCAGTACTTC
TRBJ2-2	TRBV7-9	many	.	CASSLGRDTGELFF	TGTGCCAGCAGCTTAGGAAGGGACACCGGGGAGCTGTTTTTT
TRBJ2-5	TRBV7-2	many	.	CASSFNGGETQYF	TGTGCCAGCAGCTTCAATGGGGGAGAGACCCAGTACTTC
TRBJ1-6	TRBV7-9	many	TRBD1	CASSKRQGPFNSPLHF	TGTGCCAGCAGCAAACGACAGGGCCCCTTTAATTCACCCCTCCACTTT
TRBJ1-6	TRBV5-6	many	.	CASSSGSYNSPLHF	TGTGCCAGCAGCTCGGGCAGCTATAATTCACCCCTCCACTTT
TRBJ1-4	TRBV6-1	many	.	CASSERARFNEKLFF	TGTGCCAGCAGTGAGAGGGCGCGTTTTAATGAAAAACTGTTTTTT
TRBJ2-2	TRBV5-6	many	.	CASSLVGIKSTGELFF	TGTGCCAGCAGCTTGGTTGGCATCAAGAGCACCGGGGAGCTGTTTTTT
TRBJ1-5	TRBV7-9	many	.	CASSSPAGGGQPQHF	TGTGCCAGCAGCTCGCCGGCGGGGGGCGGTCAGCCCCAGCATTTT
TRBJ1-5	TRBV5-1	.	.	CASSPRGGSYNQPQHF	TGCGCCAGCAGCCCCCGAGGCGGTAGTTACAATCAGCCCCAGCATTTT
TRBJ2-7	TRBV18	many	.	CASSPTSHDYEQYF	TGTGCCAGCTCACCTACAAGCCACGACTACGAGCAGTACTTC
TRBJ2-5	TRBV4-3	many	.	CASSLGKGGRQETQYF	TGCGCCAGCAGCCTAGGAAAAGGGGGACGCCAAGAGACCCAGTACTTC
TRBJ1-1	TRBV4-3	few	TRBD1	CASSQDSAGGNTEAFF	TGCGCCAGCAGCCAAGATTCGGCAGGGGGTAACACTGAAGCTTTCTTT
TRBJ2-3	TRBV27	many	.	CASSPTGGGTDTQYF	TGTGCCAGCAGTCCCACGGGCGGGGGCACAGATACGCAGTATTTT
TRBJ1-2	TRBV7-9	many	.	CASSDSTGYTF	TGTGCCAGCAGCGACAGTACCGGCTACACCTTC
TRBJ1-2	TRBV6-5	many	.	CASRPDGGYGYTF	TGTGCCAGCAGACCCGACGGAGGATATGGCTACACCTTC
TRBJ2-7	TRBV18	many	TRBD1	CASSPGQAAYEQYF	TGTGCCAGCTCACCGGGACAGGCCGCCTACGAGCAGTACTTC
TRBJ1-5	TRBV12-3/TRBV12-4	many	.	CASSLVGSQPQHF	TGTGCCAGCAGTTTAGTGGGGTCCCAGCCCCAGCATTTT
TRBJ1-2	TRBV4-3	few	.	CASSQDGEYGYTF	TGCGCCAGCAGCCAAGATGGGGAATATGGCTACACCTTC
TRBJ1-5	TRBV19	few	TRBD1	CASSIPQGASGQPQHF	TGTGCCAGTAGTATACCCCAGGGGGCGTCGGGACAGCCCCAGCATTTT
TRBJ2-2	TRBV29-1	many	.	CSVDRADGELFF	TGCAGCGTTGACAGGGCTGACGGGGAGCTGTTTTTT
TRBJ2-1	TRBV27	many	.	CASSLSVRVAYNEQFF	TGTGCCAGCAGTTTATCGGTGAGGGTAGCCTACAATGAGCAGTTCTTC
TRBJ2-7	TRBV27	few	TRBD1	CASSRTGGFAYEQYF	TGTGCCAGCAGCCGCACAGGGGGATTTGCCTACGAGCAGTACTTC
TRBJ2-5	TRBV4-3	many	.	CASSQETLGGTQYF	TGCGCCAGCAGCCAAGAAACCCTCGGGGGCACCCAGTACTTC
TRBJ1-5	TRBV5-1	many	TRBD1	CASSAGTGSSQPQHF	TGCGCCAGCAGCGCCGGGACAGGGTCTAGTCAGCCCCAGCATTTT
TRBJ2-3	TRBV5-1	many	.	CASSLEGGYSTDTQYF	TGCGCCAGCAGCTTGGAGGGCGGGTATAGCACAGATACGCAGTATTTT
TRBJ2-7	TRBV5-4	.	.	CASSLAMGSEQYF	TGTGCCAGCAGCTTGGCCATGGGGAGCGAGCAGTACTTC
TRBJ2-3	TRBV7-9	many	.	CASSAAGGRSTDTQYF	TGTGCCAGCAGCGCCGCTGGGGGGCGCAGCACAGATACGCAGTATTTT
TRBJ1-2	TRBV7-9	.	TRBD1	CASSPTGRGREDGYTF	TGTGCCAGCAGCCCAACCGGGAGGGGGCGCGAAGATGGCTACACCTTC
TRBJ1-2	TRBV6-2/TRBV6-3	many	.	CASRETGTNYGYTF	TGTGCCAGCAGAGAAACCGGGACTAACTATGGCTACACCTTC
TRBJ2-1	TRBV6-2/TRBV6-3	many	.	CASSYSSRSRGDIYNEQFF	TGTGCCAGCAGTTACTCGAGTCGTTCGCGGGGCGACATCTACAATGAGCAGTTCTTC
TRBJ1-5	TRBV5-1	many	.	CASSLGPSPPYSNQPQHF	TGCGCCAGCAGCTTGGGGCCGTCACCGCCATATAGCAATCAGCCCCAGCATTTT
TRBJ1-1	TRBV7-9	many	.	CASRGPGRRTEAFF	TGTGCCAGCAGGGGGCCAGGGCGACGAACTGAAGCTTTCTTT
TRBJ2-6	TRBV11-2	many	.	CASSRGGTPGANVLTF	TGTGCCAGCAGCAGAGGGGGAACGCCTGGGGCCAACGTCCTGACTTTC
TRBJ1-1	TRBV25-1	many	.	CASSDGLGRSNTEAFF	TGTGCCAGCAGCGATGGTTTAGGCAGGTCAAACACTGAAGCTTTCTTT
TRBJ1-6	TRBV9	many	.	CASSEGLWNSPLHF	TGTGCCAGCAGTGAGGGATTGTGGAATTCACCCCTCCACTTT
TRBJ2-3	TRBV5-1	many	.	CASSLLGRFTDTQYF	TGCGCCAGCAGCTTGTTAGGGCGGTTCACAGATACGCAGTATTTT
TRBJ2-5	TRBV20-1	many	TRBD1	CSAAGTGGVETQYF	TGCAGTGCCGCAGGGACAGGAGGGGTGGAGACCCAGTACTTC
TRBJ1-1	TRBV5-1	many	TRBD1	CASGQGGMNTEAFF	TGCGCCAGCGGGCAGGGGGGAATGAACACTGAAGCTTTCTTT
TRBJ2-1	TRBV19	many	TRBD2	CASSIFAGEPSSYNEQFF	TGTGCCAGTAGTATTTTTGCGGGGGAACCTAGCTCCTACAATGAGCAGTTCTTC
TRBJ2-7	TRBV10-2	.	TRBD2	CASSELAGGTYEQYF	TGCGCCAGCAGTGAGTTAGCGGGGGGCACCTACGAGCAGTACTTC
TRBJ1-4	TRBV12-3/TRBV12-4	many	.	CASTQWGTNEKLFF	TGTGCCAGCACTCAATGGGGGACTAATGAAAAACTGTTTTTT
TRBJ2-1	TRBV3-1	.	.	CASSQEAREQFF	TGTGCCAGCAGCCAAGAGGCCAGGGAGCAGTTCTTC
TRBJ1-1	TRBV3-1	many	TRBD1	CASSQDYADRGTEAFF	TGTGCCAGCAGCCAAGATTATGCGGACAGGGGAACTGAAGCTTTCTTT
TRBJ1-1	TRBV18	many	.	CASSPTSRDPGTEAFF	TGTGCCAGCTCACCCACTTCCCGGGACCCCGGGACTGAAGCTTTCTTT